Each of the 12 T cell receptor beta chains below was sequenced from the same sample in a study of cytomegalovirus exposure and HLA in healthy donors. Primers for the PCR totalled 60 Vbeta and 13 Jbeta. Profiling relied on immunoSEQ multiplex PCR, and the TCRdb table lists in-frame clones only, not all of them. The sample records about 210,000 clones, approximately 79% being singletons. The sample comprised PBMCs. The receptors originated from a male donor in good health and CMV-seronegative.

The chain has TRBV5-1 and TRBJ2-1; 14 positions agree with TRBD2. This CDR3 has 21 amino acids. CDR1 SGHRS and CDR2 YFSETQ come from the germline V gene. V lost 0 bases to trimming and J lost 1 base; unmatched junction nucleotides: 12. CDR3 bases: TGCGCCAGCAGCTTGGCCCCCCCCGGGACTAGCGGGGGAAGATCCTACAATGAGCAGTTCTTC. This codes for CASSLAPPGTSGGRSYNEQFF.

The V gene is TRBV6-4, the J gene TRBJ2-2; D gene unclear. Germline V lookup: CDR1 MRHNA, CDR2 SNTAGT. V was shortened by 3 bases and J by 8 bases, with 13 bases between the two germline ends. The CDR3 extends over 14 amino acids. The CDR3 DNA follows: TGTGCCAGCAGTGAGGCAGATTCGAGGGGGGAGCTGTTTTTT. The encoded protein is CASSEADSRGELFF.

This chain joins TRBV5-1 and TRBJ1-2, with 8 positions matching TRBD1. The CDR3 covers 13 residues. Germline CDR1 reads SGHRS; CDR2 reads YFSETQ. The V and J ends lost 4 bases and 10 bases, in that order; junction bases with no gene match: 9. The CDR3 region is CASSQKQGDPYTF. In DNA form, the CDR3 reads TGCGCCAGCAGCCAAAAACAGGGGGATCCCTACACCTTC.

CDR3 sequence: CASSQDLDSHTEAFF. DNA for the CDR3: TGCGCCAGCAGCCAAGACCTAGACAGCCACACTGAAGCTTTCTTT. The chain uses TRBV4-1 and TRBJ1-1; a weak D match, TRBD1 (5 bases). Deletions cut 0 bases from V and 3 bases from J, with 11 bases between. CDR3 length equals 15 residues. Germline-derived CDR1 and CDR2 are MGHRA and YSYEKL.

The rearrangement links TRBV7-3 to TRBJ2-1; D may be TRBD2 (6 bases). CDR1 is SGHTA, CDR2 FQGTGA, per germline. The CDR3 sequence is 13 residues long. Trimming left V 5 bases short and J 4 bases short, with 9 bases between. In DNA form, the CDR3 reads TGTGCCAGCAGCCCACGGGAGTACAATGAGCAGTTCTTC. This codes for CASSPREYNEQFF.

The CDR3 reads CASGGNYNEQFF. The CDR3 region has the DNA TGTGCCAGCGGCGGCAACTACAATGAGCAGTTCTTC. The chain combines TRBV27 with TRBJ2-1; D remains unclear. Between the trimmed V and J ends, which lost 8 bases and 3 bases, there was a span of 8 bases. The CDR3 sequence is 12 residues long. Germline CDR1 is MNHEY and CDR2 is SMNVEV (reference sequence).

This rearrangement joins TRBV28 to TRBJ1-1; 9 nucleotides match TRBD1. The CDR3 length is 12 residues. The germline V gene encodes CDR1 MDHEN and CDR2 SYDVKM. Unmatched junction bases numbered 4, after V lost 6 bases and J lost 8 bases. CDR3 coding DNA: TGTGCCAGCAGCCAGGACAGGGGCGAAGCTTTCTTT. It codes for CASSQDRGEAFF.

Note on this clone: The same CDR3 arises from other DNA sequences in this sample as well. CDR3 residues: CASSRGGSNQPQHF. DNA for the CDR3: TGTGCCAGCAGTCGAGGGGGCAGCAATCAGCCCCAGCATTTT. The chain has TRBV5-4 and TRBJ1-5, with 7 bases identical to TRBD1. The CDR3 loop spans 14 amino acids. Germline V CDR1 and CDR2: SGHNT, YYREEE (reference sequence). Trimming removed 5 bases from V and 1 base from J; junction bases left unmatched: 3.

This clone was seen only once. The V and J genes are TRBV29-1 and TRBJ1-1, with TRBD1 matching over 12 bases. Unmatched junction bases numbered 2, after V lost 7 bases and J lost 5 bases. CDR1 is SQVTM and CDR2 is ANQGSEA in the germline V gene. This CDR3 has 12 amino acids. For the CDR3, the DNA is TGCAGCGGGGGACAGGGGGCGACTGAAGCTTTCTTT. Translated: CSGGQGATEAFF.

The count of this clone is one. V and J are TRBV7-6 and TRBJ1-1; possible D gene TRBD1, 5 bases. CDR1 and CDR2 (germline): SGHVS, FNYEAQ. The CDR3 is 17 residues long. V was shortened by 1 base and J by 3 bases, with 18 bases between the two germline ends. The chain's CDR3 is CASSLVSALKGYTEAFF. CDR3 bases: TGTGCCAGCAGCTTAGTATCCGCTCTCAAGGGGTACACTGAAGCTTTCTTT.

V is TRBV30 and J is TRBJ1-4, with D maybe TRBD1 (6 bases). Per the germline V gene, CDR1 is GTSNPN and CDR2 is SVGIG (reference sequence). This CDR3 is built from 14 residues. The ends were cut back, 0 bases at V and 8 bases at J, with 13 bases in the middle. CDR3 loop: CAWSVHREIEKLFF. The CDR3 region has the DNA TGTGCCTGGAGTGTACACAGGGAGATCGAAAAACTGTTTTTT.

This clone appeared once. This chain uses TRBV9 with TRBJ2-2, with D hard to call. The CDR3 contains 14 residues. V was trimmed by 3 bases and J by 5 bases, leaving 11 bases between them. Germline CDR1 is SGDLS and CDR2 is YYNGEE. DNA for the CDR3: TGTGCCAGCAGCGGCCGACTCCAGACCGGGGAGCTGTTTTTT. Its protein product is CASSGRLQTGELFF.